Below are 2 T cell receptor beta chains sequenced from a single sample in a study of CD8 T cells in ankylosing spondylitis. Study results and caveats: In ankylosing spondylitis blood, a motif of seven to nine highly homologous TCR beta variants appeared characteristic.

No antigen has been assigned to these receptors. TCRdb recomputed calls from the 5' RACE reads with MiXCR, one row per CDR3 protein. The data hold approximately 540,000 distinct CDR3 sequences, with roughly 12% observed a single time. The sample taken for sequencing was blood, either unsorted or a sorted T cell fraction (not recorded which). The receptors shown here come from a male donor with ankylosing spondylitis.

This clonotype was detected a few times. The chain employs TRBV20-1 and TRBJ2-1; TRBD2 agrees at 10 bases. This CDR3 comprises 15 residues. The germline gives CDR1 DFQATT, CDR2 SNEGSKA (reference sequence). Unmatched junction bases numbered 11, after V lost 5 bases and J lost 7 bases. The CDR3 reads CSAGQAGGTRNEQFF. The CDR3 nucleotides read TGCAGTGCTGGCCAAGCGGGAGGGACGAGGAATGAGCAGTTCTTC.

This clonotype was recorded at least ten times. This rearrangement joins TRBV7-2 to TRBJ2-2; D unresolved. Germline lookup yields CDR1 SGHTA and CDR2 FQGNSA. The CDR3 covers 13 residues. Deletions cut 2 bases from V and 8 bases from J, with 9 bases between. The CDR3 spells CASSLILRGELFF. In DNA form, the CDR3 reads TGTGCCAGCAGCTTAATTTTAAGAGGGGAGCTGTTTTTT.